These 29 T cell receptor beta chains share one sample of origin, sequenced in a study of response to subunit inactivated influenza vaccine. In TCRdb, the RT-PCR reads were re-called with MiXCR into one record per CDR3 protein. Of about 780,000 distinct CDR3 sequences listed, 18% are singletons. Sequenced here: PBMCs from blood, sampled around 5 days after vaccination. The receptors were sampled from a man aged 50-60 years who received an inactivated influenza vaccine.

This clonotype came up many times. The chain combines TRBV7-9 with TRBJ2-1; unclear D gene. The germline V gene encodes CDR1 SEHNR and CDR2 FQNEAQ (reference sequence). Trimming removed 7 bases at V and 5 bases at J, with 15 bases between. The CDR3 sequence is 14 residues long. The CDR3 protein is CASTFTGTNNEQFF. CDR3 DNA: TGTGCCAGCACCTTTACGGGTACCAACAATGAGCAGTTCTTC.

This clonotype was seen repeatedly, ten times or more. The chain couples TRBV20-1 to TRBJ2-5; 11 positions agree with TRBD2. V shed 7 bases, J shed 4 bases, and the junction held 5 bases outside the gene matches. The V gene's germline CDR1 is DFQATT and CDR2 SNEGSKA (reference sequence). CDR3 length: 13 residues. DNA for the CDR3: TGCAGTGTCACCGGGACTAGCGGAGAGACCCAGTACTTC. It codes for CSVTGTSGETQYF.

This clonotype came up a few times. CDR3 residues: CASSPSGFSVNEQFF. Here the CDR3 DNA reads TGTGCCAGCAGCCCTTCGGGGTTTAGCGTCAATGAGCAGTTCTTC. This sequence joins TRBV4-2 and TRBJ2-1; tentatively, D is TRBD2 (5 bases). The CDR3 has 15 residues. Germline V gives CDR1 LGHNA, CDR2 YNFKEQ. V was cut by 4 bases and J by 6 bases, with 16 bases left in between.

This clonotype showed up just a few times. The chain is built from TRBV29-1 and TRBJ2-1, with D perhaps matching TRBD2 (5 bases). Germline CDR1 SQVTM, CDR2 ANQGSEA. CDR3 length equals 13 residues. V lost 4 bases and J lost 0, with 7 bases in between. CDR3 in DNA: TGCAGCGTTGGTAGCGCCTCCTACAATGAGCAGTTCTTC. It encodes CSVGSASYNEQFF.

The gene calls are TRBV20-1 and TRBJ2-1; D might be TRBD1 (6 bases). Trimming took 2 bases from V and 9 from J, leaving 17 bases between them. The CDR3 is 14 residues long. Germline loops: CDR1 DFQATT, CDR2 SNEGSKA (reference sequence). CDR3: CSARKGYRGSEQFF. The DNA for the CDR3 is TGCAGTGCTAGAAAAGGGTATAGGGGGAGTGAGCAGTTCTTC.

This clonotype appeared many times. For the CDR3, the DNA is TGTGCCATCAGTGGGGGATACGAGCAGTACTTC. This codes for CAISGGYEQYF. The chain employs TRBV10-3 and TRBJ2-7; unclear D gene. CDR1 and CDR2 (germline): ENHRY, SYGVKD. V shed 4 bases and J shed 4 bases, with 5 bases lying between them. The CDR3 is made up of 11 amino acids.

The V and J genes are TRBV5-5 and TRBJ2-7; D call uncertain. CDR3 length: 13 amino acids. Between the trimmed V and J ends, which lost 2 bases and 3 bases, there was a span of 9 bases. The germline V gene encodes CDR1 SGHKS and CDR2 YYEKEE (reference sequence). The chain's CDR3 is CASSFDMNYEQYF. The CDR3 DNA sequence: TGTGCCAGCAGCTTCGACATGAACTACGAGCAGTACTTC. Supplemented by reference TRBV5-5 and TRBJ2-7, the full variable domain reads DAGVTQSPTHLIKTRGQQVTLRCSPISGHKSVSWYQQVLGQGPQFIFQYYEKEERGRGNFPDRFSARQFPNYSSELNVNALLLGDSALYLCASSFDMNYEQYFGPGTRLTVT.

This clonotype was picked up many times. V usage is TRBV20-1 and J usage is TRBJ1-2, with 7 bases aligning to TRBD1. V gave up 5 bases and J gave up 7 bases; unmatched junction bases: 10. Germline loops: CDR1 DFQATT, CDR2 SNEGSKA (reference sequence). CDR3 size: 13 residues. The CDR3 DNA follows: TGCAGTGCTGTTGTGACAGGGAGGCCTGGCTACACCTTC. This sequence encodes CSAVVTGRPGYTF.

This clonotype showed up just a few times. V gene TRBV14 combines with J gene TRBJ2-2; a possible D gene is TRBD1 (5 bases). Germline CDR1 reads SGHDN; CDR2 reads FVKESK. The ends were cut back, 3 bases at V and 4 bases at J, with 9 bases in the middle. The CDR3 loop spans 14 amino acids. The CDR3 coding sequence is TGTGCCAGCAGCCAGTTGACAGTCACCGGGGAGCTGTTTTTT. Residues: CASSQLTVTGELFF. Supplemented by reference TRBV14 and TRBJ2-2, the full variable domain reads EAGVTQFPSHSVIEKGQTVTLRCDPISGHDNLYWYRRVMGKEIKFLLHFVKESKQDESGMPNNRFLAERTGGTYSTLKVQPAELEDSGVYFCASSQLTVTGELFFGEGSRLTVL.

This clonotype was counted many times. This chain's CDR3 is CASSQRARDTQYF. The CDR3 DNA reads as TGCGCCAGCAGCCAACGGGCCCGGGATACGCAGTATTTT. The rearrangement links TRBV4-3 to TRBJ2-3, with D unclear. CDR1 is LGHNA, CDR2 YSLEER, per germline. The ends were cut back, 2 bases at V and 6 bases at J, with 9 bases in the middle. CDR3 length equals 13 residues.

The CDR3 here is CAWKGNEQFF. Written as DNA, the CDR3 is TGTGCCTGGAAAGGGAATGAGCAGTTCTTC. This chain uses TRBV30 with TRBJ2-1; D remains unclear. V was clipped by 4 bases and J by 7 bases, with 5 bases between them. The CDR3 totals 10 residues. CDR1 is GTSNPN, CDR2 SVGIG, per germline (reference sequence). Filled out from reference TRBV30 and TRBJ2-1, the complete variable domain reads SQTIHQWPATLVQPVGSPLSLECTVEGTSNPNLYWYRQAAGRGLQLLFYSVGIGQISSEVPQNLSASRPQDRQFILSSKKLLLSDSGFYLCAWKGNEQFFGPGTRLTVL.

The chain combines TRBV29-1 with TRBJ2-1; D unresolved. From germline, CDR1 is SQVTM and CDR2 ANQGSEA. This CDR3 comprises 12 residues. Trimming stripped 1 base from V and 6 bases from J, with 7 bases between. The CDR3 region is CSVEVNGNEQFF. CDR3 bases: TGCAGCGTTGAAGTGAATGGCAATGAGCAGTTCTTC.

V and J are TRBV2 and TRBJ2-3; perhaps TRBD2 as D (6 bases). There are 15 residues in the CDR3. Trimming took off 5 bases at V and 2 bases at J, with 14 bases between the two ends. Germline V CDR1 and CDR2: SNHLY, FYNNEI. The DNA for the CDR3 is TGTGCCAGCAGTCGCCGGGACTCATACACAGATACGCAGTATTTT. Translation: CASSRRDSYTDTQYF.

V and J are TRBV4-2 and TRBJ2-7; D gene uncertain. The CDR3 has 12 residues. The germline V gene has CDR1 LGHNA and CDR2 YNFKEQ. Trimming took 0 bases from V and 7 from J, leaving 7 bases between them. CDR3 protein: CASSQDFTEQYF. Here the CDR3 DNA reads TGTGCCAGCAGCCAAGATTTTACAGAGCAGTACTTC.

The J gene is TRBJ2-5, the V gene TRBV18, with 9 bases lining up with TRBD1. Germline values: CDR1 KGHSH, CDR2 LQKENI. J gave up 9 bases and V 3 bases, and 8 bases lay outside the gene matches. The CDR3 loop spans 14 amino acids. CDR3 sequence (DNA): TGTGCCAGCTCACCTACAGGGGGCCGAGGGGCCCAGTACTTC. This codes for CASSPTGGRGAQYF. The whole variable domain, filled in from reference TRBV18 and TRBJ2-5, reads NAGVMQNPRHLVRRRGQEARLRCSPMKGHSHVYWYRQLPEEGLKFMVYLQKENIIDESGMPKERFSAEFPKEGPSILRIQQVVRGDSAAYFCASSPTGGRGAQYFGPGTRLLVL.

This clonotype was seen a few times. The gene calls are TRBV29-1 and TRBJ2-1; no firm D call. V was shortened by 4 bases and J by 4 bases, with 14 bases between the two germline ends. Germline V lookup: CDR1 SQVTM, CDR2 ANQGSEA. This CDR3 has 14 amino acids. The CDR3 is CSVGRGGRYNEQFF. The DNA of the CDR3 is TGCAGCGTTGGACGCGGTGGCAGGTACAATGAGCAGTTCTTC.

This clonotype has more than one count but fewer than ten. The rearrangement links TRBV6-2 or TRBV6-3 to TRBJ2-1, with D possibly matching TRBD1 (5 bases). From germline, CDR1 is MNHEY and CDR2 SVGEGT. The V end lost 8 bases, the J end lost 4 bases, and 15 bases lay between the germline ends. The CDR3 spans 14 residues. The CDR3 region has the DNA TGTGCCAGCCTAAAAGCGACAGCTTACAATGAGCAGTTCTTC. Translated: CASLKATAYNEQFF.

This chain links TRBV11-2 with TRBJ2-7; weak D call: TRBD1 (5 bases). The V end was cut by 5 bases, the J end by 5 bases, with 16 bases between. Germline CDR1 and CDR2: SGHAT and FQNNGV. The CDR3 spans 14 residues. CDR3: CASSLSDRVHEQYF. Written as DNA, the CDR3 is TGTGCCAGCAGCCTCTCTGACAGAGTCCACGAGCAGTACTTC.

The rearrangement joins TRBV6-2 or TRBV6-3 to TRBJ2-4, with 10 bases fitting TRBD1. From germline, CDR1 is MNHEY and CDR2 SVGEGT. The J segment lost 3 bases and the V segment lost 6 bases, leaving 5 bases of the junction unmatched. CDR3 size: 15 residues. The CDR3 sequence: CASSQTGGGKNIQYF. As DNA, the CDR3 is TGTGCCAGCAGCCAGACAGGGGGCGGCAAAAACATTCAGTACTTC.

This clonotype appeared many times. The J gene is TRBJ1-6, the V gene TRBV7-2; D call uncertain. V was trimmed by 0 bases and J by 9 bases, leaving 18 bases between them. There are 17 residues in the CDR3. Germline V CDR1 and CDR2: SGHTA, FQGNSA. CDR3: CASSLAPGGKSLSPLHF. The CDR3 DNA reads TGTGCCAGCAGCTTAGCCCCTGGAGGGAAATCACTTTCACCCCTCCACTTT.

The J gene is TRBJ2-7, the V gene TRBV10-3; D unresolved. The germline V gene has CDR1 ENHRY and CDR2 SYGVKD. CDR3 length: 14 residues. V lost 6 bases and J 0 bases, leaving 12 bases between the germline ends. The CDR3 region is CAISLQRSSYEQYF. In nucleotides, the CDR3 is TGTGCCATCAGCCTCCAGAGGAGCTCCTACGAGCAGTACTTC.

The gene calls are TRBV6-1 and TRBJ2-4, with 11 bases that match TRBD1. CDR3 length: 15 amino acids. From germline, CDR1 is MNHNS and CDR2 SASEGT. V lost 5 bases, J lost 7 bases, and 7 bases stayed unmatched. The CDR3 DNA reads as TGTGCCAGCAGTAGGACAGGGGGCGCATCTAACATTCAGTACTTC. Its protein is CASSRTGGASNIQYF.

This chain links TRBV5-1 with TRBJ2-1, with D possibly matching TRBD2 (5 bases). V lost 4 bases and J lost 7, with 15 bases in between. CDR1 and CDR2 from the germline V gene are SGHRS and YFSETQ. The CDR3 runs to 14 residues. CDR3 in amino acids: CASSLLLDPNEQFF. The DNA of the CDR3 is TGCGCCAGCAGCCTATTACTAGACCCGAATGAGCAGTTCTTC.

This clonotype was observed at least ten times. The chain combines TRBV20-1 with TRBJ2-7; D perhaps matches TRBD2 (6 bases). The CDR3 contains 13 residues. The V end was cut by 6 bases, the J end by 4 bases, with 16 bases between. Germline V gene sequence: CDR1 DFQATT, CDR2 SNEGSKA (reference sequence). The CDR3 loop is CSASSGLGYEQYF. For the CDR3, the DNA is TGCAGTGCCTCTTCGGGACTGGGATACGAGCAGTACTTC.

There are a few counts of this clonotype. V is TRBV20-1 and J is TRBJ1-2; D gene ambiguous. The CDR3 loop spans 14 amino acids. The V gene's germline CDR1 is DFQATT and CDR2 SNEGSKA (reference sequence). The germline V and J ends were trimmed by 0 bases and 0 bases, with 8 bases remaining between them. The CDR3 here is CSARDQATNYGYTF. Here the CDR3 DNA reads TGCAGTGCTAGAGATCAGGCCACTAACTATGGCTACACCTTC.

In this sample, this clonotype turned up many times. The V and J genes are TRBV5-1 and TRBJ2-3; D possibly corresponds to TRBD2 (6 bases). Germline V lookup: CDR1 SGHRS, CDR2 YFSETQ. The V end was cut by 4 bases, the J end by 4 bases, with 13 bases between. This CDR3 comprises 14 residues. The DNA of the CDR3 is TGCGCCAGCAGCACCGGGAGAATGGCAGATACGCAGTATTTT. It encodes CASSTGRMADTQYF. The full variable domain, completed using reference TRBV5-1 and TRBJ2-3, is KAGVTQTPRYLIKTRGQQVTLSCSPISGHRSVSWYQQTPGQGLQFLFEYFSETQRNKGNFPGRFSGRQFSNSRSEMNVSTLELGDSALYLCASSTGRMADTQYFGPGTRLTVL.

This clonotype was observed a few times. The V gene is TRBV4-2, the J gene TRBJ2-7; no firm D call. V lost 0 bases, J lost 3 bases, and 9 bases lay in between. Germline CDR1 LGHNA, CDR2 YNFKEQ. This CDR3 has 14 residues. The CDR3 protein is CASSQDPVNYEQYF. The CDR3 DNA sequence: TGTGCCAGCAGCCAAGATCCAGTAAACTACGAGCAGTACTTC.

The CDR3, as DNA: TGTGCCAGCTCAGCCGGGACTAGCGGGATCGTTTCCTACGAGCAGTACTTC. It codes for CASSAGTSGIVSYEQYF. The chain combines TRBV18 with TRBJ2-7; TRBD2 agrees at 13 bases. There are 17 residues in the CDR3. CDR1 and CDR2 from the germline V gene are KGHSH and LQKENI. V was clipped by 5 bases and J by 1 base; unmatched bases: 8. The full variable domain, with the rest looked up from reference TRBV18 and TRBJ2-7, is NAGVMQNPRHLVRRRGQEARLRCSPMKGHSHVYWYRQLPEEGLKFMVYLQKENIIDESGMPKERFSAEFPKEGPSILRIQQVVRGDSAAYFCASSAGTSGIVSYEQYFGPGTRLTVT.

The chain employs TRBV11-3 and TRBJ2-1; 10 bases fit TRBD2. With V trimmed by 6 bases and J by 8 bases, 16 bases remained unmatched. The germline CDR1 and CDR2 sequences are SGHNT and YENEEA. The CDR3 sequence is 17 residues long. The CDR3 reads CASSPRTRAGGPDEQFF. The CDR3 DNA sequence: TGTGCCAGCAGTCCTCGCACCCGAGCGGGAGGGCCAGATGAGCAGTTCTTC.